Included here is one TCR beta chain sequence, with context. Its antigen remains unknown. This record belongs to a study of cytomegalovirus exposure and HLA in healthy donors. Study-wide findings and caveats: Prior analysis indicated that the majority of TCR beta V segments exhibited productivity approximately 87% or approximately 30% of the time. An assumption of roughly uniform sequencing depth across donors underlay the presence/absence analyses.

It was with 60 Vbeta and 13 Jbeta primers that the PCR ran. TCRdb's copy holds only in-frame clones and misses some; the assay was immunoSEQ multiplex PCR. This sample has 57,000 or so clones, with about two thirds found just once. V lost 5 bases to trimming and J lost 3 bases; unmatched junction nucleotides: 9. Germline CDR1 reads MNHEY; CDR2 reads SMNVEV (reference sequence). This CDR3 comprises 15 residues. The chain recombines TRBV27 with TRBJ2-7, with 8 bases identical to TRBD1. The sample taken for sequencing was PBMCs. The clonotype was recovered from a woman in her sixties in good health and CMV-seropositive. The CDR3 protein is CASSPIQGGNYEQYF. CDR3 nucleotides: TGTGCCAGCAGTCCGATACAGGGGGGAAACTACGAGCAGTACTTC.